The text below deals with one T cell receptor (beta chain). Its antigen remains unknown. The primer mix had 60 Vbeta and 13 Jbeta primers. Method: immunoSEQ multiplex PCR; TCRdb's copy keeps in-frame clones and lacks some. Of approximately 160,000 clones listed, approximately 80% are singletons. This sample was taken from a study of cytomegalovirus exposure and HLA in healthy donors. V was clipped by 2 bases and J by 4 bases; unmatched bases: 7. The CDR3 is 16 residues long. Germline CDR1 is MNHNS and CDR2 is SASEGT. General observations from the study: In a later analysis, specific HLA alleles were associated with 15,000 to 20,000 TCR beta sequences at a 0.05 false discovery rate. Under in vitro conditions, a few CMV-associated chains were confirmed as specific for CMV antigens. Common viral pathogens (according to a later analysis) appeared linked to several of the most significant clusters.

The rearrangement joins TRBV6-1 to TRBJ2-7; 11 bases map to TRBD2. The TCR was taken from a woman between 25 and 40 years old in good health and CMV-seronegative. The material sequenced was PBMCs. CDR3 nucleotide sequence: TGTGCCAGCAGTGAATTAGCGGGAGGGCCCGGGTACGAGCAGTACTTC. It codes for CASSELAGGPGYEQYF.